The 32 T cell receptor beta chains listed next were all sequenced from one sample in a study of CD8 T cells in ankylosing spondylitis. TCRdb reprocessed the 5' RACE reads with MiXCR, giving one entry per CDR3 protein. Of 250,000 to 300,000 distinct CDR3 sequences detected, about a sixth appear once; the ten largest clones hold around 30%. The material sequenced was blood, either unsorted or a sorted T cell fraction (not recorded which). All receptors derive from a male donor with ankylosing spondylitis or in good health (not recorded which).

This clonotype was observed many times. The rearrangement links TRBV6-5 to TRBJ2-7; TRBD2 is a possible D gene (5 bases). In germline, CDR1 is MNHEY, CDR2 SVGAGI. The CDR3 has 14 amino acids. Deletions cut 1 base from V and 1 base from J, with 8 bases between. CDR3 residues: CASSYFSGSYEQYF. The CDR3 bases are TGTGCCAGCAGTTACTTCAGCGGTTCCTACGAGCAGTACTTC.

The J gene is TRBJ2-7, the V gene TRBV27; possible D gene TRBD1, 6 bases. V was trimmed by 4 bases and J by 4 bases, leaving 14 bases between them. The CDR3 extends over 14 amino acids. Germline-derived CDR1 and CDR2 are MNHEY and SMNVEV (reference sequence). The CDR3 is CASSYGTSVYEQYF. CDR3 nucleotide sequence: TGTGCCAGCAGTTACGGGACAAGTGTGTACGAGCAGTACTTC.

This chain connects TRBV7-3 to TRBJ2-3, with D perhaps matching TRBD1 or TRBD2 (5 bases each). Germline values: CDR1 SGHTA, CDR2 FQGTGA. V lost 2 bases and J lost 0, with 9 bases in between. This CDR3 region has 15 residues. The chain's CDR3 is CASSLGEGSTDTQYF. In nucleotides, the CDR3 is TGTGCCAGCAGCTTAGGCGAGGGGAGCACAGATACGCAGTATTTT.

The chain joins TRBV29-1 to TRBJ2-1; 12 bases fit TRBD2. V trimming: 4 bases; J trimming: 4 bases; junction bases outside the gene matches: 5. Germline-derived CDR1 and CDR2 are SQVTM and ANQGSEA. CDR3 length: 15 amino acids. CDR3 coding DNA: TGCAGCGTTGTCCCCGGGACTAGCGGGTACAATGAGCAGTTCTTC. This encodes CSVVPGTSGYNEQFF.

Only a few counts were recorded for this clonotype. The chain employs TRBV29-1 and TRBJ1-1; D is possibly TRBD1 (6 bases). The CDR3 is 14 residues long. Germline V gene data show CDR1 as SQVTM and CDR2 as ANQGSEA. The V end lost 5 bases, the J end lost 2 bases, and 15 bases lay between the germline ends. CDR3 loop: CSVKDRHQNTEAFF. The CDR3 coding sequence is TGCAGCGTTAAGGACAGACACCAAAACACTGAAGCTTTCTTT.

This chain connects TRBV9 to TRBJ1-3; no clear D. CDR3 length: 15 residues. Trimming cost V 3 bases and J 4 bases, with 14 bases left between them. The germline V gene has CDR1 SGDLS and CDR2 YYNGEE. The CDR3 here is CASSEEGVRGNTIYF. CDR3 bases: TGTGCCAGCAGCGAAGAGGGAGTTAGAGGAAACACCATATATTTT.

This clonotype turned up a few times. A read error may account for a junction end that differs from germline. The chain employs TRBV7-7 and TRBJ2-2, with unresolved D. There are 14 residues in the CDR3. Germline V gene sequence: CDR1 SSHAT, CDR2 FNYEAQ (reference sequence). The CDR3 nucleotides read TGTGCTAGCAGCTTAGCCGCCCACACCGGGGAGCTGTTTTTT. The encoded protein is CASSLAAHTGELFF.

This clonotype was seen many times. This chain links TRBV6-5 with TRBJ2-1; D is unclear. The CDR3 length is 14 residues. Trimming left V 2 bases short and J 6 bases short, with 11 bases between. Germline CDR1 reads MNHEY; CDR2 reads SVGAGI. CDR3 nucleotides: TGTGCCAGCAGTTACGCACAATATACCAATGAGCAGTTCTTC. Its translation is CASSYAQYTNEQFF.

V and J are TRBV27 and TRBJ1-2; 7 positions agree with TRBD1. Germline loops: CDR1 MNHEY, CDR2 SMNVEV (reference sequence). Trimming cost V 8 bases and J 2 bases; bases outside gene matches: 2. The CDR3 loop spans 12 amino acids. Here the CDR3 reads CASATGNYGYTF. CDR3 DNA sequence: TGTGCCAGCGCGACAGGGAACTATGGCTACACCTTC.

This clonotype was observed a handful of times. The V gene is TRBV4-3, the J gene TRBJ2-1, with D possibly being TRBD1 or TRBD2 (7 bases each). CDR1 LGHNA and CDR2 YSLEER come from the germline V gene. With 4 bases removed from V and 3 bases from J, the gap between germline ends came to 13 bases. This CDR3 is 15 amino acids long. CDR3 nucleotides: TGCGCCAGCAGCCGTCAGGGGGGGGACTACAATGAGCAGTTCTTC. Residues: CASSRQGGDYNEQFF.

J is TRBJ2-1 and V is TRBV7-6; 11 bases map to TRBD2. Germline assignment: CDR1 SGHVS and CDR2 FNYEAQ. The CDR3 is made up of 16 amino acids. After removal of 5 bases from V and 2 bases from J, the junction contained 5 bases not matched to a gene. CDR3 region: CASSPPLAGAYNEQFF. DNA of the CDR3: TGTGCCAGCAGCCCACCACTAGCGGGAGCCTACAATGAGCAGTTCTTC.

This clonotype has ten or more counts. The chain is built from TRBV6-2 or TRBV6-3 and TRBJ2-2, with unresolved D. V was shortened by 7 bases and J by 1 base, with 4 bases between the two germline ends. Germline values: CDR1 MNHEY, CDR2 SVGEGT. The length of the CDR3 is 12 residues. This CDR3 is CASTQNTGELFF. CDR3 nucleotide sequence: TGTGCCAGCACCCAGAACACCGGGGAGCTGTTTTTT.

This chain joins TRBV5-1 and TRBJ2-3, with 7 bases that match TRBD1. CDR1 and CDR2 from the germline V gene are SGHRS and YFSETQ. The CDR3 consists of 15 residues. V dropped 4 bases and J dropped 2; count of bases not matched to a gene: 7. CDR3 nucleotide sequence: TGCGCCAGCAGCCCTCGGGACAGCCTCACAGATACGCAGTATTTT. Residues: CASSPRDSLTDTQYF.

The chain recombines TRBV7-9 with TRBJ2-7, with 9 bases aligning to TRBD1. Germline values: CDR1 SEHNR, CDR2 FQNEAQ (reference sequence). V trimming: 5 bases; J trimming: 0 bases; junction bases outside the gene matches: 5. The CDR3 has 15 residues. CDR3 in DNA: TGTGCCAGCAGCCAACAGGGGGCTCTCTCCTACGAGCAGTACTTC. This codes for CASSQQGALSYEQYF.

The chain links TRBV12-3 or TRBV12-4 to TRBJ2-5, with D perhaps TRBD2 (5 bases). V was cut by 7 bases and J by 4 bases, with 19 bases left in between. There are 15 residues in the CDR3. DNA of the CDR3: TGTGCCAGCACCCTGGGTCGAGGGTTGTCAGAGACCCAGTACTTC. Protein product: CASTLGRGLSETQYF.

This clonotype was detected once. V is TRBV6-1 and J is TRBJ2-7; TRBD2 is a possible D gene (6 bases). V was pared by 5 bases and J by 0 bases, with 11 bases between. The CDR3 has 14 residues. Germline V gives CDR1 MNHNS, CDR2 SASEGT. This chain's CDR3 is CASSIAESSYEQYF. The CDR3 nucleotides are TGTGCCAGCAGTATAGCGGAAAGCTCCTACGAGCAGTACTTC.

In DNA, the CDR3 is TGCAGTGCTAGAGACCTGACTAGCGGGAGCAATGAGCAGTTCTTC. Its translation: CSARDLTSGSNEQFF. The V call is TRBV20-1, the J call TRBJ2-1; 12 bases agree with TRBD2. Germline V gene lookup returns CDR1 DFQATT and CDR2 SNEGSKA (reference sequence). This CDR3 comprises 15 residues. Germline trimming cut 0 bases from V and 6 bases from J; bases unmatched to any gene: 3.

V usage is TRBV12-3 or TRBV12-4 and J usage is TRBJ2-7, with 10 nucleotides matching TRBD1. CDR3 size: 13 residues. Losses at the gene ends were 6 bases for V and 5 bases for J; bases not matched to a gene: 4. In nucleotides, the CDR3 is TGTGCCAGCAGGGGGGACAGGGGCCACGAGCAGTACTTC. This translates into CASRGDRGHEQYF.

This clonotype was detected a few times. The chain couples TRBV12-3 or TRBV12-4 to TRBJ2-5, with D perhaps matching TRBD2 (6 bases). Trimming took 6 bases from V and 3 from J, leaving 14 bases between them. There are 14 residues in the CDR3. The chain's CDR3 is CASRTGVAEETQYF. The CDR3 DNA is TGTGCCAGCAGAACGGGGGTAGCGGAAGAGACCCAGTACTTC.

This clonotype has more than one count but fewer than ten. The V call is TRBV7-9, the J call TRBJ2-7, with a weak D call TRBD2 (6 bases). This CDR3 region has 13 residues. Germline-derived CDR1 and CDR2 are SEHNR and FQNEAQ (reference sequence). V dropped 6 bases and J dropped 5 bases, with 14 bases sitting between them. CDR3: CASSPTSLNEQYF. In DNA, the CDR3 is TGTGCCAGCAGTCCGACTAGTTTAAACGAGCAGTACTTC.

This clonotype was seen a few times. The V and J genes are TRBV6-1 and TRBJ2-2; D not certain. Trimming took 5 bases from V and 2 from J, leaving 12 bases between them. The V gene's germline CDR1 is MNHNS and CDR2 SASEGT. The CDR3 totals 15 residues. CDR3 DNA: TGTGCCAGCAGTCATCGGCCGGACAACACCGGGGAGCTGTTTTTT. The encoded protein is CASSHRPDNTGELFF.

J is TRBJ2-2 and V is TRBV7-2, with D perhaps matching TRBD2 (5 bases). Germline CDR1 is SGHTA and CDR2 is FQGNSA. CDR3 length equals 14 residues. V lost 10 bases, J lost 2 bases, and 14 bases lay in between. CDR3 in DNA: TGTGCCACCCGGGGAGATGTCAACACCGGGGAGCTGTTTTTT. Encoded protein: CATRGDVNTGELFF. Using reference TRBV7-2 and TRBJ2-2 for the parts outside the CDR3, the full variable domain is GAGVSQSPSNKVTEKGKDVELRCDPISGHTALYWYRQSLGQGLEFLIYFQGNSAPDKSGLPSDRFSAERTGGSVSTLTIQRTQQEDSAVYLCATRGDVNTGELFFGEGSRLTVL.

The chain joins TRBV12-3 or TRBV12-4 to TRBJ2-7; D gene uncertain. V lost 7 bases to trimming and J lost 6 bases, with 16 bases between them. The CDR3 runs to 13 residues. CDR3 in amino acids: CASTPHGSVEQYF. The CDR3 DNA is TGTGCCAGCACCCCACATGGATCCGTCGAGCAGTACTTC.

This clonotype showed up just a few times. The chain joins TRBV12-3 or TRBV12-4 to TRBJ2-7, with TRBD1 matching over 7 bases. After removal of 5 bases from V and 2 bases from J, the junction contained 12 bases not matched to a gene. CDR3 length: 16 amino acids. This CDR3 reads CASSAGGQDRTYEQYF. The DNA of the CDR3 is TGTGCCAGCAGTGCCGGAGGACAGGATCGCACCTACGAGCAGTACTTC.

This clonotype came up a few times. The V call is TRBV7-6, the J call TRBJ2-3; D is possibly TRBD1 (6 bases). The CDR3 runs to 17 residues. Germline V gene data show CDR1 as SGHVS and CDR2 as FNYEAQ. V was shortened by 6 bases and J by 0 bases, with 19 bases between the two germline ends. The CDR3 loop reads CASSHSGTSPSTDTQYF. The CDR3 DNA reads TGTGCCAGCAGTCACTCCGGGACATCTCCTAGCACAGATACGCAGTATTTT.

The sample holds a few counts of this clonotype. V and J are TRBV10-3 and TRBJ2-7; 11 nucleotides agree with TRBD1. The V gene end was trimmed by 10 bases and the J gene end by 0 bases; junction bases not matched to a gene: 8. This CDR3 contains 15 residues. Germline CDR1 reads ENHRY; CDR2 reads SYGVKD. CDR3 sequence (DNA): TGTGCCACCACACCGGGACAGGGGGACTCCTACGAGCAGTACTTC. This gives the protein CATTPGQGDSYEQYF.

This clonotype occurred a few times. The rearrangement links TRBV6-1 to TRBJ2-7; D unresolved. In germline, CDR1 is MNHNS, CDR2 SASEGT. This CDR3 contains 13 residues. Trimming took 3 bases from V and 3 from J, leaving 9 bases between them. The CDR3 sequence: CASSDGDVYEQYF. The DNA for the CDR3 is TGTGCCAGCAGTGACGGAGACGTCTACGAGCAGTACTTC.

This clonotype was seen repeatedly, ten times or more. The chain links TRBV29-1 to TRBJ2-7; 7 bases align to TRBD2. The CDR3 covers 13 residues. V was pared by 7 bases and J by 2 bases, with 8 bases of the junction left unmatched. Germline CDR1 SQVTM, CDR2 ANQGSEA. CDR3 sequence (DNA): TGCAGCGGGATTGGGGGGGAAACCTACGAGCAGTACTTC. As protein: CSGIGGETYEQYF.

The chain couples TRBV20-1 to TRBJ2-7; D tentatively reads TRBD1 or TRBD2 (6 bases each). Trimming shortened V by 1 base and J by 3 bases, and 16 bases separated the two germline ends. Germline V CDR1 and CDR2: DFQATT, SNEGSKA (reference sequence). The CDR3 length is 15 residues. As DNA, the CDR3 is TGCAGTGCTAGAGTATCCGGGAGAGGGGGCTACGAGCAGTACTTC. Encoded protein: CSARVSGRGGYEQYF.

This clonotype was seen at least ten times. The rearrangement links TRBV15 to TRBJ1-5; D is undetermined. From germline, CDR1 is LNHNV and CDR2 YYDKDF (reference sequence). The CDR3 totals 13 residues. V shed 10 bases and J shed 8 bases, with 18 bases lying between them. Here the CDR3 DNA reads TGTGCCATTGAAGGGCGGTCGGGCGAGCCCCAGCATTTT. Translated: CAIEGRSGEPQHF.

This rearrangement joins TRBV7-3 to TRBJ2-3; D is undetermined. Looked up from germline, CDR1 is SGHTA and CDR2 is FQGTGA. The CDR3 extends over 13 amino acids. V lost 1 base and J lost 2, with 4 bases in between. The CDR3: CASSLKITDTQYF. Here the CDR3 DNA reads TGTGCCAGCAGCTTAAAAATCACAGATACGCAGTATTTT.

This clonotype was counted a few times. The chain recombines TRBV20-1 with TRBJ2-3, with 12 positions matching TRBD2. The CDR3 covers 17 residues. Trimming took 6 bases from V and 5 from J; bases not matched to a gene: 15. Germline loops: CDR1 DFQATT, CDR2 SNEGSKA (reference sequence). The CDR3 nucleotides read TGCAGTGCACCCATGGTCCTAGCGGGAGGGCCAGGAGATACGCAGTATTTT. This translates into CSAPMVLAGGPGDTQYF.